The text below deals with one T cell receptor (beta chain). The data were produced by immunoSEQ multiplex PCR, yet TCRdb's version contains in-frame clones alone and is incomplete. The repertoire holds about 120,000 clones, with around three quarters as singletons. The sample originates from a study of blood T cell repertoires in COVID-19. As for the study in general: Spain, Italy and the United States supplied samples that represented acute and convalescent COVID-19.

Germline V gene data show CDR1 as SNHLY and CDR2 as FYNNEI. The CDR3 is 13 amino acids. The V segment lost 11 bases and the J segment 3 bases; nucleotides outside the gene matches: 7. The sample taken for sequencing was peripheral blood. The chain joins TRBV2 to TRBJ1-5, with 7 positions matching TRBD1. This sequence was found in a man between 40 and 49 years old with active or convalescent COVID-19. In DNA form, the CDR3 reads TGTGCCGTTCGACAGGGATCCAATCAGCCCCAGCATTTT. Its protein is CAVRQGSNQPQHF.